This TCR beta chain was captured by sequencing in a study of T-cell reconstitution after alpha-beta-depleted transplantation in children. This clonotype came up many times. The library targeted TCRbeta and was prepared with unique molecular identifiers. Using its own MiXCR run on the PCR reads, TCRdb lists one record per CDR3 protein. The sample records 200,000 to 250,000 distinct CDR3 sequences, about a tenth being singletons. The length of the CDR3 is 13 residues. V dropped 5 bases and J dropped 6; count of bases not matched to a gene: 5. Looked up from germline, CDR1 is SGHTA and CDR2 is FQGNSA. The chain links TRBV7-2 to TRBJ2-3, with TRBD1 matching over 7 bases. Specimen: PBMCs from the stem cell graft donor, collected from the stem cell graft. This clonotype was obtained from a human donor who donated a stem cell graft to a child with acute lymphoblastic leukemia. CDR3 sequence: CASSTKGADTQYF. CDR3 DNA: TGTGCCAGCAGCACAAAGGGGGCGGATACGCAGTATTTT.